These 20 T cell receptor beta chains were all obtained from the same sample, sequenced in a study of OX40 agonist ivuxolimab in advanced cancers. Here immunoSEQ multiplex PCR was the method, and the copy in TCRdb shows in-frame clones only, minus some. The profile covers 85,000 or so clones, with 86% appearing a single time and roughly 2.1% taken by the ten largest. The specimen was CD4+ or CD8+ T cells sorted from blood, collected in a trial of the OX40 agonist ivuxolimab. Source of these receptors: an adult with an advanced solid tumor such as melanoma, head and neck, liver or kidney cancer.

The V gene is TRBV6-1, the J gene TRBJ2-6; D is undetermined. The CDR3 is made up of 15 amino acids. V gave up 7 bases and J gave up 0 bases, with 10 bases separating them. Germline V gene lookup returns CDR1 MNHNS and CDR2 SASEGT. The CDR3 nucleotides are TGTGCCAGCACCGAGATCCTCTCTGGGGCCAACGTCCTGACTTTC. Translation: CASTEILSGANVLTF.

The V gene is TRBV10-3, the J gene TRBJ1-4; 8 bases agree with TRBD1. The V and J ends lost 2 bases and 4 bases, in that order; junction bases with no gene match: 9. The CDR3 contains 17 residues. From germline, CDR1 is ENHRY and CDR2 SYGVKD. The CDR3 loop reads CAISEGGQGGINEKLFF. The CDR3 DNA reads as TGTGCCATCAGTGAGGGAGGACAGGGCGGCATTAATGAAAAACTGTTTTTT.

This chain links TRBV9 with TRBJ2-5, with D possibly called TRBD1 or TRBD2 (5 bases each). Germline CDR1 is SGDLS and CDR2 is YYNGEE. The CDR3 spans 14 residues. Trimming removed 4 bases at V and 4 bases at J, with 14 bases between. CDR3 DNA sequence: TGTGCCAGCAGCCCCTCCGGGACGGCAGAGACCCAGTACTTC. It codes for CASSPSGTAETQYF. The whole variable domain, filled in from reference TRBV9 and TRBJ2-5, reads DSGVTQTPKHLITATGQRVTLRCSPRSGDLSVYWYQQSLDQGLQFLIQYYNGEERAKGNILERFSAQQFPDLHSELNLSSLELGDSALYFCASSPSGTAETQYFGPGTRLLVL.

V gene TRBV29-1 combines with J gene TRBJ2-2; no reliable D call. The ends were cut back, 3 bases at V and 5 bases at J, with 4 bases in the middle. The CDR3 extends over 11 amino acids. Germline assignment: CDR1 SQVTM and CDR2 ANQGSEA. The DNA of the CDR3 is TGCAGCGTTGACAGGACCGGGGAGCTGTTTTTT. Its translation: CSVDRTGELFF.

The chain couples TRBV2 to TRBJ1-5, with 7 bases lining up with TRBD1. The CDR3 has 16 amino acids. Trimming at V came to 7 bases and at J to 1 base, leaving 10 bases not matched to a gene. Germline V gene data show CDR1 as SNHLY and CDR2 as FYNNEI. The CDR3 DNA sequence: TGTGCCAGCACCTCAACAGGGGTGGGAAGCAATCAGCCCCAGCATTTT. Translation: CASTSTGVGSNQPQHF.

The chain combines TRBV2 with TRBJ1-5; D possibly corresponds to TRBD1 (6 bases). The length of the CDR3 is 15 residues. V lost 7 bases and J lost 2, with 15 bases in between. In germline, CDR1 is SNHLY, CDR2 FYNNEI. The CDR3 loop is CASTPSAGGNQPQHF. The CDR3 DNA reads as TGTGCCAGCACACCCTCGGCAGGGGGCAATCAGCCCCAGCATTTT.

The chain combines TRBV29-1 with TRBJ2-3, with 11 bases fitting TRBD1. V dropped 4 bases and J dropped 5; count of bases not matched to a gene: 5. The CDR3 runs 14 residues. The germline V gene has CDR1 SQVTM and CDR2 ANQGSEA. The CDR3 region is CSVVGTGGIDTQYF. CDR3 nucleotide sequence: TGCAGCGTTGTTGGGACAGGGGGTATAGATACGCAGTATTTT.

The chain couples TRBV7-2 to TRBJ1-6; no clear D. The CDR3 consists of 15 residues. CDR1 and CDR2 (germline): SGHTA, FQGNSA. The germline V and J ends were trimmed by 1 base and 7 bases, with 11 bases remaining between them. The CDR3 DNA reads TGTGCCAGCAGCTTAGGTAGTTTGCAGAATTCACCCCTCCACTTT. This translates into CASSLGSLQNSPLHF. The whole variable domain, filled in from reference TRBV7-2 and TRBJ1-6, reads GAGVSQSPSNKVTEKGKDVELRCDPISGHTALYWYRQSLGQGLEFLIYFQGNSAPDKSGLPSDRFSAERTGGSVSTLTIQRTQQEDSAVYLCASSLGSLQNSPLHFGNGTRLTVT.

The chain carries TRBV5-4 and TRBJ2-7, with TRBD1 identical over 8 bases. The J segment lost 5 bases and the V segment lost 4 bases, leaving 11 bases of the junction unmatched. The CDR3 contains 15 residues. Germline-derived CDR1 and CDR2 are SGHNT and YYREEE (reference sequence). The CDR3 is CASSRMPPGQDEQYF. CDR3 nucleotides: TGTGCCAGCAGCCGTATGCCCCCGGGACAGGACGAGCAGTACTTC.

A note on this clone: A read error may produce the germline difference seen at one junction end. The CDR3 loop is CASTLAGGQNVNTQYF. DNA of the CDR3: TGTGCCAGCACCTTAGCGGGGGGACAAAACGTGAATACGCAGTATTTT. The chain is built from TRBV7-2 and TRBJ2-3; 10 positions match TRBD2. Germline CDR1 and CDR2: SGHTA and FQGNSA. CDR3 length equals 16 residues. Supplemented by reference TRBV7-2 and TRBJ2-3, the full variable domain reads GAGVSQSPSNKVTEKGKDVELRCDPISGHTALYWYRQSLGQGLEFLIYFQGNSAPDKSGLPSDRFSAERTGGSVSTLTIQRTQQEDSAVYLCASTLAGGQNVNTQYFGPGTRLTVL.

In DNA, the CDR3 is TGTGCCAGCAGCAGAGCGGATCGCCCCTACGAGCAGTACTTC. It encodes CASSRADRPYEQYF. The chain has TRBV6-6 and TRBJ2-7; possible D gene TRBD2, 5 bases. The CDR3 spans 14 residues. Germline CDR1 is MNHNY and CDR2 is SVGAGI (reference sequence). Trimming pared 6 bases from V and 2 bases from J, leaving 14 bases between.

The chain has TRBV7-2 and TRBJ2-1; tentatively, D is TRBD1 or TRBD2 (5 bases each). The V and J ends lost 6 bases and 7 bases respectively, with 13 bases between them. This CDR3 is built from 13 residues. CDR1 and CDR2 from the germline V gene are SGHTA and FQGNSA. CDR3: CASRGRFGNEQFF. As DNA, the CDR3 is TGTGCCAGCAGGGGACGGTTTGGGAATGAGCAGTTCTTC.

This chain uses TRBV5-4 with TRBJ2-7; 10 bases map to TRBD1. V dropped 4 bases and J dropped 2; count of bases not matched to a gene: 3. The CDR3 extends over 14 amino acids. Germline assignment: CDR1 SGHNT and CDR2 YYREEE (reference sequence). CDR3 protein: CASSRGTGAYEQYF. In DNA form, the CDR3 reads TGTGCCAGCAGCCGGGGGACAGGGGCCTACGAGCAGTACTTC.

The chain joins TRBV29-1 to TRBJ2-3; D tentatively reads TRBD1 or TRBD2 (6 bases each). Germline assignment: CDR1 SQVTM and CDR2 ANQGSEA. The CDR3 extends over 12 amino acids. As DNA, the CDR3 is TGCAGGGGGTGGGGGGCCACAGATACGCAGTATTTT. It yields the protein CRGWGATDTQYF.

The chain employs TRBV9 and TRBJ1-4, with a tentative D call TRBD1 (5 bases). The germline CDR1 and CDR2 sequences are SGDLS and YYNGEE. V lost 1 base, J lost 6 bases, and 13 bases lay in between. This CDR3 comprises 15 residues. The CDR3 sequence: CASSVMGERDEKLFF. The DNA of the CDR3 is TGTGCCAGCAGCGTAATGGGGGAGCGGGATGAAAAACTGTTTTTT.

This clone has just one count. The chain carries TRBV19 and TRBJ2-1; TRBD2 matches 9 bases. Trimming cost V 3 bases and J 3 bases; bases outside gene matches: 6. Per germline, CDR1 LNHDA and CDR2 SQIVND (reference sequence). The CDR3 has 16 residues. The CDR3 reads CASSMVAGAFYNEQFF. The CDR3 DNA follows: TGTGCCAGTAGTATGGTAGCGGGGGCCTTCTACAATGAGCAGTTCTTC.

This chain joins TRBV27 and TRBJ2-7; D may match TRBD1 or TRBD2 (6 bases each). The CDR3 extends over 15 amino acids. Trimming stripped 3 bases from V and 6 bases from J, with 18 bases between. Germline values: CDR1 MNHEY, CDR2 SMNVEV (reference sequence). Here the CDR3 DNA reads TGTGCCAGCAGTTTTGGTGTGGGCCCGGGGGCCGAGCAGTACTTC. Protein sequence: CASSFGVGPGAEQYF.

The J gene is TRBJ2-7, the V gene TRBV28, with 10 bases identical to TRBD1. CDR3 length: 14 residues. Trimming took 2 bases from V and 2 from J; bases not matched to a gene: 0. Germline V gene data show CDR1 as MDHEN and CDR2 as SYDVKM. The CDR3 protein is CASSLGTGAYEQYF. Written as DNA, the CDR3 is TGTGCCAGCAGTTTAGGGACAGGGGCCTACGAGCAGTACTTC.

This sequence joins TRBV5-4 and TRBJ1-6; 9 positions match TRBD1. The CDR3 consists of 15 residues. Germline CDR1 SGHNT, CDR2 YYREEE (reference sequence). Trimming removed 2 bases from V and 9 bases from J; junction bases left unmatched: 6. The CDR3 sequence: CASSLQGARASPLHF. In nucleotides, the CDR3 is TGTGCCAGCAGCTTACAGGGGGCGCGGGCTTCACCCCTCCACTTT.

This clone was seen a single time. The chain's CDR3 is CASSLDRDAGNTIYF. Here the CDR3 DNA reads TGCGCCAGCAGCTTGGACAGGGACGCTGGAAACACCATATATTTT. The J gene is TRBJ1-3, the V gene TRBV5-1; the D gene is possibly TRBD1 (6 bases). Germline-derived CDR1 and CDR2 are SGHRS and YFSETQ. This CDR3 is built from 15 residues. The V gene lost 0 bases and the J gene lost 2 bases, with 9 bases spanning the gap. Based on the CDR3 plus reference TRBV5-1 and TRBJ1-3, the full variable domain is KAGVTQTPRYLIKTRGQQVTLSCSPISGHRSVSWYQQTPGQGLQFLFEYFSETQRNKGNFPGRFSGRQFSNSRSEMNVSTLELGDSALYLCASSLDRDAGNTIYFGEGSWLTVV.